The rows below give T cell receptor beta chains drawn from one sample of a study of T cell responses to AZD1222 COVID-19 vaccine. Clones were sequenced by immunoSEQ multiplex PCR, and TCRdb holds only the in-frame ones, with some missing. The data contain over 95,000 clones, about 88% of them singletons. The sample consisted of peripheral blood, taken 28 days after the second AZD1222 dose. Receptor source: an adult who received the AZD1222 COVID-19 vaccine. The CDR3 runs from the conserved cysteine through the conserved F or W. The order of the fields is D gene, CDR3 length, J gene, clone size, V gene, CDR3 protein, CDR3 DNA. A D gene is named only where the DNA matches it firmly. Clone size is shown for a subset of rows, as once, few, many or a class of expanded clone.

d_call: TRBD1
cdr3_length: 12
j_call: TRBJ1-2
clone_size: few
v_call: TRBV6-5
cdr3_aa: CASNRQGEGYTF
cdr3_nt: TGTGCCAGCAATAGACAGGGTGAAGGCTACACCTTC

d_call: TRBD1
cdr3_length: 16
j_call: TRBJ1-5
clone_size: NA
v_call: TRBV28
cdr3_aa: CASSDPGTADNQPQHF
cdr3_nt: TGTGCCAGCAGTGATCCCGGGACAGCCGACAATCAGCCCCAGCATTTT

d_call: NA
cdr3_length: 12
j_call: TRBJ2-7
clone_size: NA
v_call: TRBV2
cdr3_aa: CASSVLSYEQYF
cdr3_nt: TGTGCCAGCAGTGTTCTTTCTTACGAGCAGTACTTC

d_call: NA
cdr3_length: 14
j_call: TRBJ2-7
clone_size: NA
v_call: TRBV4-1
cdr3_aa: CASSPQVLTYEQYF
cdr3_nt: TGCGCCAGCAGCCCCCAGGTCCTGACCTACGAGCAGTACTTC

d_call: NA
cdr3_length: 15
j_call: TRBJ2-1
clone_size: NA
v_call: TRBV5-4
cdr3_aa: CASSWAGLTLNEQFF
cdr3_nt: TGTGCCAGCAGCTGGGCGGGACTGACCCTCAATGAGCAGTTCTTC

d_call: TRBD2
cdr3_length: 17
j_call: TRBJ2-1
clone_size: NA
v_call: TRBV7-2
cdr3_aa: CASSSIWTSGRGNEQFF
cdr3_nt: TGTGCCAGCAGCTCAATTTGGACTAGCGGGCGCGGCAATGAGCAGTTCTTC

d_call: TRBD1
cdr3_length: 15
j_call: TRBJ1-4
clone_size: NA
v_call: TRBV10-3
cdr3_aa: CAISSRTGVSEKLFF
cdr3_nt: TGTGCCATCAGTTCCCGGACAGGGGTGTCTGAAAAACTGTTTTTT

d_call: NA
cdr3_length: 13
j_call: TRBJ1-2
clone_size: NA
v_call: TRBV28
cdr3_aa: CASSLSVSYGYTF
cdr3_nt: TGTGCCAGCAGTTTGAGCGTCTCCTATGGCTACACCTTC

d_call: TRBD2
cdr3_length: 14
j_call: TRBJ2-5
clone_size: NA
v_call: TRBV5-1
cdr3_aa: CASSGLAAKETQYF
cdr3_nt: TGCGCCAGCTCAGGACTAGCGGCCAAAGAGACCCAGTACTTC

d_call: NA
cdr3_length: 14
j_call: TRBJ2-2
clone_size: NA
v_call: TRBV6-6
cdr3_aa: CASRGYRAGGELFF
cdr3_nt: TGTGCCAGCAGGGGATACAGGGCTGGCGGGGAGCTGTTTTTT

d_call: NA
cdr3_length: 15
j_call: TRBJ2-1
clone_size: NA
v_call: TRBV14
cdr3_aa: CASSLRLDGWDEQFF
cdr3_nt: TGTGCCAGCAGCCTCAGATTGGACGGCTGGGATGAGCAGTTCTTC

d_call: NA
cdr3_length: 13
j_call: TRBJ2-5
clone_size: NA
v_call: TRBV10-3
cdr3_aa: CAITPRQGETQYF
cdr3_nt: TGTGCCATCACCCCCCGACAAGGGGAGACCCAGTACTTC

d_call: NA
cdr3_length: 20
j_call: TRBJ2-1
clone_size: NA
v_call: TRBV19
cdr3_aa: CASSIEETGTGTSSYNEQFF
cdr3_nt: TGTGCCAGTAGTATAGAAGAGACAGGGACCGGGACTTCCTCCTACAATGAGCAGTTCTTC

d_call: NA
cdr3_length: 13
j_call: TRBJ2-1
clone_size: few
v_call: TRBV5-4
cdr3_aa: CASSPGRGSEQFF
cdr3_nt: TGTGCCAGCAGCCCAGGACGGGGCTCTGAGCAGTTCTTC

d_call: NA
cdr3_length: 17
j_call: TRBJ2-1
clone_size: NA
v_call: TRBV7-9
cdr3_aa: CASSLGPAGFGGNEQFF
cdr3_nt: TGTGCCAGCAGCTTAGGCCCCGCAGGGTTCGGGGGCAATGAGCAGTTCTTC

d_call: NA
cdr3_length: 16
j_call: TRBJ2-3
clone_size: once
v_call: TRBV10-3
cdr3_aa: CAISESSPPAPDTQYF
cdr3_nt: TGTGCCATCAGTGAGTCCAGCCCTCCTGCACCAGATACGCAGTATTTT

d_call: NA
cdr3_length: 12
j_call: TRBJ2-1
clone_size: once
v_call: TRBV12-3/TRBV12-4
cdr3_aa: CASSKLSNEQFF
cdr3_nt: TGTGCCAGCAGTAAGCTATCGAATGAGCAGTTCTTC

d_call: NA
cdr3_length: 12
j_call: TRBJ1-2
clone_size: NA
v_call: TRBV11-2
cdr3_aa: CASSAGTFGYTF
cdr3_nt: TGTGCCAGCAGCGCTGGGACATTTGGCTACACCTTC

d_call: TRBD2
cdr3_length: 16
j_call: TRBJ2-2
clone_size: NA
v_call: TRBV5-6
cdr3_aa: CASSLVLAENTGELFF
cdr3_nt: TGTGCCAGCAGCTTGGTCCTAGCGGAAAACACCGGGGAGCTGTTTTTT

d_call: TRBD1
cdr3_length: 15
j_call: TRBJ2-7
clone_size: NA
v_call: TRBV5-1
cdr3_aa: CASSLTGQGGYEQYF
cdr3_nt: TGCGCCAGCAGCTTGACGGGACAGGGGGGCTACGAGCAGTACTTC

d_call: NA
cdr3_length: 13
j_call: TRBJ2-2
clone_size: few
v_call: TRBV2
cdr3_aa: CASSGAMRGELFF
cdr3_nt: TGTGCCAGCAGTGGAGCGATGAGGGGGGAGCTGTTTTTT

d_call: NA
cdr3_length: 13
j_call: TRBJ2-1
clone_size: NA
v_call: TRBV5-1
cdr3_aa: CASTRGGYNEQFF
cdr3_nt: TGCGCCAGCACTAGGGGCGGCTACAATGAGCAGTTCTTC

d_call: NA
cdr3_length: 16
j_call: TRBJ2-5
clone_size: NA
v_call: TRBV5-1
cdr3_aa: CASSPTSGTEKETQYF
cdr3_nt: TGCGCCAGCAGCCCGACCTCCGGGACGGAGAAGGAGACCCAGTACTTC

d_call: NA
cdr3_length: 14
j_call: TRBJ2-1
clone_size: NA
v_call: TRBV6-5
cdr3_aa: CASSPSGPYNEQFF
cdr3_nt: TGTGCCAGCAGCCCGTCCGGACCGTACAATGAGCAGTTCTTC

d_call: NA
cdr3_length: 14
j_call: TRBJ2-3
clone_size: NA
v_call: TRBV5-1
cdr3_aa: CASNSQTETDTQYF
cdr3_nt: TGCGCCAGCAACTCACAGACGGAGACAGATACGCAGTATTTT

d_call: NA
cdr3_length: 13
j_call: TRBJ2-1
clone_size: NA
v_call: TRBV2
cdr3_aa: CASSRQFGNEQFF
cdr3_nt: TGTGCCAGCAGTCGACAGTTTGGAAATGAGCAGTTCTTC

d_call: NA
cdr3_length: 13
j_call: TRBJ1-3
clone_size: few
v_call: TRBV5-1
cdr3_aa: CASSSLQGNTIYF
cdr3_nt: TGCGCCAGCAGCTCACTACAGGGAAACACCATATATTTT

d_call: NA
cdr3_length: 15
j_call: TRBJ1-5
clone_size: NA
v_call: TRBV14
cdr3_aa: CASSQDEQGFQPQHF
cdr3_nt: TGTGCCAGCAGCCAAGATGAACAGGGCTTTCAGCCCCAGCATTTT

d_call: NA
cdr3_length: 17
j_call: TRBJ1-2
clone_size: NA
v_call: TRBV19
cdr3_aa: CASSKQEAVGSNYGYTF
cdr3_nt: TGTGCCAGTAGTAAACAGGAAGCGGTCGGCTCTAACTATGGCTACACCTTC

d_call: TRBD1
cdr3_length: 14
j_call: TRBJ1-5
clone_size: NA
v_call: TRBV5-1
cdr3_aa: CARTQGRSNQPQHF
cdr3_nt: TGCGCCAGGACACAGGGGAGGAGCAATCAGCCCCAGCATTTT

d_call: TRBD1
cdr3_length: 16
j_call: TRBJ1-1
clone_size: NA
v_call: TRBV5-1
cdr3_aa: CASSSRDRGMNTEAFF
cdr3_nt: TGCGCCAGCAGCTCCCGCGACAGGGGAATGAACACTGAAGCTTTCTTT

d_call: NA
cdr3_length: 12
j_call: TRBJ1-3
clone_size: NA
v_call: TRBV29-1
cdr3_aa: CSVWTAGNTIYF
cdr3_nt: TGCAGCGTTTGGACAGCTGGAAACACCATATATTTT

d_call: NA
cdr3_length: 14
j_call: TRBJ2-7
clone_size: NA
v_call: TRBV18
cdr3_aa: CASSPGQDLYEQYF
cdr3_nt: TGTGCCAGCTCACCAGGGCAGGATCTCTACGAGCAGTACTTC

d_call: NA
cdr3_length: 11
j_call: TRBJ1-3
clone_size: NA
v_call: TRBV6-5
cdr3_aa: CASRSGNTIYF
cdr3_nt: TGTGCCAGCAGGTCCGGAAACACCATATATTTT

d_call: NA
cdr3_length: 13
j_call: TRBJ2-7
clone_size: NA
v_call: TRBV25-1
cdr3_aa: CASSELGSHEQYF
cdr3_nt: TGTGCCAGCAGTGAATTGGGGTCCCACGAGCAGTACTTC

d_call: TRBD2
cdr3_length: 16
j_call: TRBJ2-5
clone_size: NA
v_call: TRBV16
cdr3_aa: CASSRSGTVGGETQYF
cdr3_nt: TGTGCCAGCAGTCGTAGCGGGACGGTCGGTGGTGAGACCCAGTACTTC

d_call: NA
cdr3_length: 14
j_call: TRBJ2-2
clone_size: NA
v_call: TRBV10-3
cdr3_aa: CAISPAPNTGELFF
cdr3_nt: TGTGCCATCAGTCCTGCTCCTAACACCGGGGAGCTGTTTTTT

d_call: TRBD2
cdr3_length: 16
j_call: TRBJ2-3
clone_size: NA
v_call: TRBV5-1
cdr3_aa: CASSKSGLAGTDTQYF
cdr3_nt: TGCGCCAGCAGCAAATCGGGACTAGCGGGCACAGATACGCAGTATTTT

d_call: TRBD1
cdr3_length: 14
j_call: TRBJ2-7
clone_size: NA
v_call: TRBV19
cdr3_aa: CASSIGQAMYEQYF
cdr3_nt: TGTGCCAGTAGTATTGGACAGGCAATGTACGAGCAGTACTTC

d_call: TRBD2
cdr3_length: 21
j_call: TRBJ2-1
clone_size: NA
v_call: TRBV4-1
cdr3_aa: CARRRLGLAGGPTGSYNEQFF
cdr3_nt: TGCGCCCGCCGCCGACTAGGACTAGCGGGAGGGCCTACGGGCTCCTACAATGAGCAGTTCTTC

d_call: NA
cdr3_length: 12
j_call: TRBJ2-1
clone_size: NA
v_call: TRBV2
cdr3_aa: CASTLLRNEQFF
cdr3_nt: TGTGCCAGCACCCTACTAAGGAATGAGCAGTTCTTC

d_call: TRBD1
cdr3_length: 15
j_call: TRBJ2-1
clone_size: NA
v_call: TRBV19
cdr3_aa: CASSFGQGNYNEQFF
cdr3_nt: TGTGCCAGTAGTTTCGGACAGGGCAATTACAATGAGCAGTTCTTC

d_call: NA
cdr3_length: 15
j_call: TRBJ2-2
clone_size: NA
v_call: TRBV5-1
cdr3_aa: CASSLEGRYTGELFF
cdr3_nt: TGCGCCAGCAGCTTGGAGGGTCGGTACACCGGGGAGCTGTTTTTT

d_call: NA
cdr3_length: 11
j_call: TRBJ2-7
clone_size: NA
v_call: TRBV2
cdr3_aa: CASTTIREQYF
cdr3_nt: TGTGCCAGCACCACGATTCGGGAGCAGTACTTC

d_call: NA
cdr3_length: 14
j_call: TRBJ2-3
clone_size: NA
v_call: TRBV2
cdr3_aa: CASSEWGRRDTQYF
cdr3_nt: TGTGCCAGCAGTGAATGGGGGCGTAGGGATACGCAGTATTTT

d_call: NA
cdr3_length: 16
j_call: TRBJ1-3
clone_size: NA
v_call: TRBV30
cdr3_aa: CAWRLGQSWGGNTIYF
cdr3_nt: TGTGCCTGGAGGTTAGGACAGTCCTGGGGTGGAAACACCATATATTTT

d_call: NA
cdr3_length: 15
j_call: TRBJ2-3
clone_size: NA
v_call: TRBV19
cdr3_aa: CASSIGGLGTDTQYF
cdr3_nt: TGTGCCAGTAGTATAGGGGGGTTAGGCACAGATACGCAGTATTTT

d_call: TRBD1
cdr3_length: 14
j_call: TRBJ1-6
clone_size: NA
v_call: TRBV4-1
cdr3_aa: CASSPGTVNSPLHF
cdr3_nt: TGCGCCAGCAGTCCCGGGACAGTGAATTCACCCCTCCACTTT

d_call: NA
cdr3_length: 15
j_call: TRBJ1-1
clone_size: NA
v_call: TRBV28
cdr3_aa: CASSLIGTMNTEAFF
cdr3_nt: TGTGCCAGCAGTTTAATAGGGACCATGAACACTGAAGCTTTCTTT

d_call: TRBD1
cdr3_length: 14
j_call: TRBJ1-2
clone_size: NA
v_call: TRBV18
cdr3_aa: CASSPVGTGVGYTF
cdr3_nt: TGTGCCAGCTCACCTGTTGGGACAGGGGTTGGCTACACCTTC

d_call: TRBD1
cdr3_length: 17
j_call: TRBJ1-4
clone_size: NA
v_call: TRBV7-2
cdr3_aa: CASSLETLGTGSEKLFF
cdr3_nt: TGTGCCAGCAGCTTAGAGACTTTAGGGACAGGGTCTGAAAAACTGTTTTTT